A single sample gave rise to the 10 T cell receptor beta chains below, sequenced in a study of T cells in Graves' hyperthyroidism and ophthalmopathy (dated by TCRdb to between 2018 and 2020). Receptors were amplified or captured by multiplex PCR. For sequencing, an Illumina HiSeq 2000 was employed. TCR beta CDR3 regions were amplified from RNA transcripts. The first round of RT-PCR for the TCR CDR3 was performed with the HTBI primer set and the Qiagen OneStep RT-PCR kit. The raw public reads went through TCRdb reprocessing: fastp at Q25, MiXCR clone calling, in-frame beta chains kept. When rows share a CDR3 protein, they turn into one entry using the most common DNA and genes. The sample table lists around 290,000 distinct CDR3 sequences, roughly 13% of them with a count of one. The ten largest clones capture 7.8% of the sample. Sequences were obtained from blood. These receptors came from a woman in her twenties or thirties with Graves' hyperthyroidism that later progressed to Graves' ophthalmopathy.

This clonotype has ten or more counts. This chain links TRBV29-1 with TRBJ1-5; D unresolved. Germline V gives CDR1 SQVTM, CDR2 ANQGSEA. The CDR3 is 13 amino acids. Trimming left V 6 bases short and J 0 bases short, with 9 bases between. In DNA, the CDR3 is TGCAGCGTCGACGACGGTAGCAATCAGCCCCAGCATTTT. This translates into CSVDDGSNQPQHF.

Many counts were recorded for this clonotype. The V and J genes are TRBV7-9 and TRBJ2-3; D possibly corresponds to TRBD1 (6 bases). This CDR3 has 15 amino acids. Germline-derived CDR1 and CDR2 are SEHNR and FQNEAQ (reference sequence). V shed 6 bases and J shed 11 bases, with 24 bases lying between them. The CDR3 DNA sequence: TGTGCCAGCAGTACTCCGGGACAAGCTCCCAGTGAGCAGTATTTT. This codes for CASSTPGQAPSEQYF.

This clonotype was counted at least ten times. V usage is TRBV27 and J usage is TRBJ2-1, with TRBD1 as a possible D gene (5 bases). The CDR3 is 14 residues long. Trimming removed 2 bases at V and 7 bases at J, with 12 bases between. The V gene's germline CDR1 is MNHEY and CDR2 SMNVEV (reference sequence). The CDR3 is CASSLAPTGNEQFF. The CDR3 DNA is TGTGCCAGCAGTTTAGCCCCAACAGGAAATGAGCAGTTCTTC.

This sequence joins TRBV6-1 and TRBJ2-7; TRBD2 matches 7 bases. The CDR3 contains 15 residues. Trimming removed 8 bases from V and 3 bases from J; junction bases left unmatched: 13. From germline, CDR1 is MNHNS and CDR2 SASEGT. The CDR3 sequence: CASGRLPGTNYEQYF. The CDR3 nucleotides are TGTGCCAGCGGCCGACTACCCGGGACTAACTACGAGCAGTACTTC.

This clonotype was recorded at least ten times. The J gene is TRBJ2-3, the V gene TRBV5-1; D gene uncertain. The CDR3 contains 15 residues. The V gene lost 5 bases and the J gene lost 0 bases, with 13 bases spanning the gap. Germline V CDR1 and CDR2: SGHRS, YFSETQ. The CDR3 region is CASRKDVVSTDTQYF. CDR3 nucleotides: TGCGCCAGCAGAAAGGACGTCGTCAGCACAGATACGCAGTATTTT.

This clonotype was picked up many times. This chain joins TRBV24-1 and TRBJ2-1, with D possibly TRBD2 on 6 matching bases. CDR3 size: 13 residues. The germline CDR1 and CDR2 sequences are KGHDR and SFDVKD. Trimming shortened V by 3 bases and J by 8 bases, and 10 bases separated the two germline ends. This chain's CDR3 is CATSDGGMDEQFF. The CDR3 DNA follows: TGTGCCACCAGTGATGGAGGGATGGATGAGCAGTTCTTC.

The V and J genes are TRBV28 and TRBJ2-3; 12 bases map to TRBD2. V lost 5 bases, J lost 7 bases, and 16 bases stayed unmatched. Germline V gene data show CDR1 as MDHEN and CDR2 as SYDVKM. CDR3 length: 18 residues. The CDR3 spells CASSPTSPTSGSPHTQYF. CDR3 nucleotide sequence: TGTGCCAGCAGTCCGACCTCCCCGACTAGCGGGAGCCCCCATACGCAGTATTTT.

This clonotype was detected many times. This chain connects TRBV20-1 to TRBJ2-2; 9 nucleotides align to TRBD2. CDR3 length: 17 amino acids. Looked up from germline, CDR1 is DFQATT and CDR2 is SNEGSKA (reference sequence). V trimming: 0 bases; J trimming: 5 bases; junction bases outside the gene matches: 10. This CDR3 is CSARDRWLAGQTGELFF. For the CDR3, the DNA is TGCAGTGCTAGAGATCGGTGGCTAGCGGGACAAACCGGGGAGCTGTTTTTT.

This clonotype was detected many times. The chain is built from TRBV28 and TRBJ2-1; 14 bases align to TRBD2. With V trimmed by 5 bases and J by 0 bases, 6 bases remained unmatched. This CDR3 has 18 residues. The germline V gene encodes CDR1 MDHEN and CDR2 SYDVKM. The CDR3 loop reads CASSPGLAGGPSYNEQFF. The CDR3, as DNA: TGTGCCAGCAGTCCCGGACTAGCGGGAGGTCCCTCCTACAATGAGCAGTTCTTC.

This clonotype was picked up many times. This chain links TRBV2 with TRBJ2-3, with 8 bases that match TRBD2. Germline V CDR1 and CDR2: SNHLY, FYNNEI. The CDR3 extends over 16 amino acids. The V segment lost 7 bases and the J segment 1 base; nucleotides outside the gene matches: 10. The CDR3 sequence is CASTRTGTRGTDTQYF. The CDR3 nucleotides are TGTGCCAGCACTAGAACCGGGACTAGAGGCACAGATACGCAGTATTTT.